This entry is about one T cell receptor (beta chain). Antigen unknown. The data were taken from a study of CD8+CD57+ T cells in acquired aplastic anemia. Germline CDR1 and CDR2: LGHNA and YNFKEQ. CDR3 size: 13 residues. The V and J ends lost 5 bases and 12 bases respectively, with 14 bases between them. Template material for TCR beta VDJ and CDR3 profiling consisted of genomic DNA. MiXCR, run by TCRdb on the reads, gives a single entry per CDR3 protein. Of under 200,000 distinct CDR3 sequences in the sample, under 70% are singletons; the top ten hold about half. Study findings and constraints: CD8+ Simpson's diversity did not differ significantly between patients and controls. Comparison of patients with controls identified 25 to 30 shared CD8+ CDR3 sequences.

The receptor comes from a human donor with severe aplastic anemia or a healthy control (not recorded which). The sequencing sample was made of sorted CD4+, CD8+, or CD8+CD57+ T cells (not recorded which) from PBMCs. V gene TRBV4-2 combines with J gene TRBJ1-6; no clear D. DNA of the CDR3: TGTGCCAGCAGCTTAGCGCTGGTTCAACCCCTCCACTTT. Its translation: CASSLALVQPLHF.